Sequencing of this T cell receptor beta chain was carried out in a study of cytomegalovirus exposure and HLA in healthy donors. The germline V gene encodes CDR1 SNHLY and CDR2 FYNNEI. The CDR3 extends over 15 amino acids. V lost 6 bases to trimming and J lost 7 bases; unmatched junction nucleotides: 13. PCR primers comprised 60 Vbeta and 13 Jbeta primers. In the source study's methods: It was a later analysis that counted some 80 million unique TCR beta chains, of which 8.5 million to 12 million were shared. The repertoire was sequenced with immunoSEQ multiplex PCR; TCRdb's copy has only in-frame clones and lacks some. The DNA was the basis for D and trimming; V, J and clone size are from that table. The table shows 150,000 to 200,000 clones, with roughly 70% occurring only once.

The chain joins TRBV2 to TRBJ2-3; 7 nucleotides line up with TRBD2. Sequences were obtained from PBMCs. This sequence originates from a girl aged 10-17 years in good health and CMV-seronegative. CDR3 region: CASRETAGRPNTQYF. CDR3 bases: TGTGCCAGCAGGGAGACAGCGGGGAGACCTAATACGCAGTATTTT.